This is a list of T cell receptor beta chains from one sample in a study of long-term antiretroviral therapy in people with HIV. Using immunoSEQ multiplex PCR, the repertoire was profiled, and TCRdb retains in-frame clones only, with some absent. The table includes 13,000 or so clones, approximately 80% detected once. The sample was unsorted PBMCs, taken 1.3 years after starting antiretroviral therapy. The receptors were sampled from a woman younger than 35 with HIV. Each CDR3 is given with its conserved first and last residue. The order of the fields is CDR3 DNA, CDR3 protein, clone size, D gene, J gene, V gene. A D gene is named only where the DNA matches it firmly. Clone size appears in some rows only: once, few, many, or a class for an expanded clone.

cdr3_nt: TGCAGCGTTGTGCCGGGTGCCACCAACACTGAAGCTTTCTTT; cdr3_aa: CSVVPGATNTEAFF; clone_size: .; d_call: .; j_call: TRBJ1-1; v_call: TRBV29-1
cdr3_nt: TGTGCAAGTCGCCCCTGGCCGGGTAACCCCCAAGGGGTCCACAATCAGCCCCAGCATTTT; cdr3_aa: CASRPWPGNPQGVHNQPQHF; clone_size: .; d_call: .; j_call: TRBJ1-5; v_call: TRBV12-2
cdr3_nt: TGTGCCAGCAGTTTCGTGGGTACAGATACGCAGTATTTT; cdr3_aa: CASSFVGTDTQYF; clone_size: .; d_call: .; j_call: TRBJ2-3; v_call: TRBV27
cdr3_nt: TGTGCCAGTAGTCAGGGACTAAACGAGCAGTACTTC; cdr3_aa: CASSQGLNEQYF; clone_size: .; d_call: TRBD2; j_call: TRBJ2-7; v_call: TRBV19
cdr3_nt: TGTGCCAGCTCACTTACTGAGGGGAGGGTGAGGAATGAGCAGTTCTTC; cdr3_aa: CASSLTEGRVRNEQFF; clone_size: .; d_call: TRBD2; j_call: TRBJ2-1; v_call: TRBV18
cdr3_nt: TGTGCCAGCAGCGGGCTACTAGCGGGGGCAGATACGCAGTATTTT; cdr3_aa: CASSGLLAGADTQYF; clone_size: .; d_call: TRBD2; j_call: TRBJ2-3; v_call: TRBV5-8
cdr3_nt: TGTGCCAGCAGCTCCCCGGGACAGGTCTACTACGAGCAGTACTTC; cdr3_aa: CASSSPGQVYYEQYF; clone_size: .; d_call: TRBD1; j_call: TRBJ2-7; v_call: TRBV5-5
cdr3_nt: TGTGCCAGCAGCTCGAGAACCTACAATGAGCAGTTCTTC; cdr3_aa: CASSSRTYNEQFF; clone_size: .; d_call: .; j_call: TRBJ2-1; v_call: TRBV13
cdr3_nt: TGTGCCATCAGTTTAAACAGGGAGGATGGCTACACCTTC; cdr3_aa: CAISLNREDGYTF; clone_size: .; d_call: .; j_call: TRBJ1-2; v_call: TRBV10-3
cdr3_nt: TGTGCCAGCAGCCTAGTGGATCAGCCCCAGCATTTT; cdr3_aa: CASSLVDQPQHF; clone_size: few; d_call: .; j_call: TRBJ1-5; v_call: TRBV7-9
cdr3_nt: TGTGCCAGTATGGGAGCTAGCATCACAGATACGCAGTATTTT; cdr3_aa: CASMGASITDTQYF; clone_size: few; d_call: .; j_call: TRBJ2-3; v_call: TRBV19
cdr3_nt: TGTGCCTGGAGGCCGGAGAACAGGCTATACTCCTACGAGCAGTACTTC; cdr3_aa: CAWRPENRLYSYEQYF; clone_size: .; d_call: .; j_call: TRBJ2-7; v_call: TRBV30
cdr3_nt: TGTGCCAGCAGCCGCGCAGGGCGAAACACTGAAGCTTTCTTT; cdr3_aa: CASSRAGRNTEAFF; clone_size: .; d_call: .; j_call: TRBJ1-1; v_call: TRBV7-9
cdr3_nt: TGTGCCAGCAGTGAAATGTGGCAGGGCGTGTTTTTT; cdr3_aa: CASSEMWQGVFF; clone_size: .; d_call: .; j_call: TRBJ1-4; v_call: TRBV2